This TCR beta chain was observed in a study of blood T cell repertoires in COVID-19. As for the study in general: Samples representing acute and convalescent COVID-19 were sourced from the United States, Italy and Spain.

In the original processing: It was from reference gene primer amplification that nucleated cell counts were estimated. Clones were read by immunoSEQ multiplex PCR, and TCRdb kept only the in-frame ones, dropping some. V and J calls and clone size are those listed in that table; D and trimming were worked out from the DNA. Of 200,000 to 250,000 clones in the sample, around 85% are singletons; the top ten hold about 4%. This clonotype was sampled from a woman in her thirties or forties with active or convalescent COVID-19. Sequencing used peripheral blood.

The CDR3 nucleotides read TGTGCCAGCACACACTCACAGGGGGCCGGCACCGGGGAGCTGTTTTTT. Translating it yields CASTHSQGAGTGELFF. This chain uses TRBV7-6 with TRBJ2-2, with 9 bases matching TRBD1. Per the germline V gene, CDR1 is SGHVS and CDR2 is FNYEAQ. With V trimmed by 7 bases and J by 4 bases, 10 bases remained unmatched. The CDR3 runs 16 residues. Combining the CDR3 with reference TRBV7-6 and TRBJ2-2 gives the whole variable domain GAGVSQSPRYKVTKRGQDVALRCDPISGHVSLYWYRQALGQGPEFLTYFNYEAQQDKSGLPNDRFSAERPEGSISTLTIQRTEQRDSAMYRCASTHSQGAGTGELFFGEGSRLTVL.